The source of this TCR beta chain is a study of T cells in Graves' hyperthyroidism and ophthalmopathy. RNA transcripts provided the source from which TCR beta CDR3 regions were amplified. Primed by the HTBI set, a first-round RT-PCR was run on the TCR CDR3. TCRdb re-called the multiplex PCR reads with MiXCR, one entry per CDR3 protein. The sample yields around 340,000 distinct CDR3 sequences, approximately 17% seen once. At first hyperthyroidism diagnosis, before any ophthalmopathy symptoms, the blood sample was collected. The PBMCs had their origin in more than 9.5 ml of fresh peripheral blood. Regarding this clonotype: What it recognizes is unknown.

The germline gives CDR1 MGHRA, CDR2 YSYEKL. The CDR3 runs 13 residues. V shed 6 bases, J shed 5 bases, and the junction held 1 base outside the gene matches. Overall study findings and caveats: Before onset, by a median of 6.5 months, the model predicted ophthalmopathy.

This receptor was taken from a woman between 25 and 40 years old with Graves' hyperthyroidism that later progressed to Graves' ophthalmopathy. The sequenced sample was blood. V is TRBV4-1 and J is TRBJ2-3; 11 nucleotides line up with TRBD1. CDR3: CASRGTGGDTQYF. CDR3 in DNA: TGCGCCAGCAGGGGGACAGGGGGAGATACGCAGTATTTT.